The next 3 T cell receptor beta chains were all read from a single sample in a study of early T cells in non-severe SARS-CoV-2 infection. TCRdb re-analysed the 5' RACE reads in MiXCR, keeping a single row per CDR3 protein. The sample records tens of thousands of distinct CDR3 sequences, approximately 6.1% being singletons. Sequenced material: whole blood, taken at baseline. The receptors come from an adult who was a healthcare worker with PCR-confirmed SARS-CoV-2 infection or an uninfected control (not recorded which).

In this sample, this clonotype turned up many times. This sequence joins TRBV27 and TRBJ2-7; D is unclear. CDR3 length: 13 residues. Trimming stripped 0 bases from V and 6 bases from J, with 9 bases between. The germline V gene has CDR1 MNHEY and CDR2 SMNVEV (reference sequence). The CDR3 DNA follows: TGTGCCAGCAGTTTATCCCCCCCGGGCGAGCAGTACTTC. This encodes CASSLSPPGEQYF.

CDR3 sequence: CASSFGRSTDTQYF. CDR3 sequence (DNA): TGTGCCAGCAGCTTTGGGCGGAGCACAGATACGCAGTATTTT. The chain has TRBV11-2 and TRBJ2-3; no clear D. The length of the CDR3 is 14 residues. With 3 bases removed from V and 0 bases from J, the gap between germline ends came to 7 bases. Germline CDR1 is SGHAT and CDR2 is FQNNGV.

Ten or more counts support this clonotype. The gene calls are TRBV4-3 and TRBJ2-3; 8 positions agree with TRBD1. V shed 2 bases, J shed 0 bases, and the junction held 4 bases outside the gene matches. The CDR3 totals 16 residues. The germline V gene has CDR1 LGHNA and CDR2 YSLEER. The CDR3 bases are TGCGCCAGCAGCCAACAGGGACAGGCGAGCACAGATACGCAGTATTTT. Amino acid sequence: CASSQQGQASTDTQYF.